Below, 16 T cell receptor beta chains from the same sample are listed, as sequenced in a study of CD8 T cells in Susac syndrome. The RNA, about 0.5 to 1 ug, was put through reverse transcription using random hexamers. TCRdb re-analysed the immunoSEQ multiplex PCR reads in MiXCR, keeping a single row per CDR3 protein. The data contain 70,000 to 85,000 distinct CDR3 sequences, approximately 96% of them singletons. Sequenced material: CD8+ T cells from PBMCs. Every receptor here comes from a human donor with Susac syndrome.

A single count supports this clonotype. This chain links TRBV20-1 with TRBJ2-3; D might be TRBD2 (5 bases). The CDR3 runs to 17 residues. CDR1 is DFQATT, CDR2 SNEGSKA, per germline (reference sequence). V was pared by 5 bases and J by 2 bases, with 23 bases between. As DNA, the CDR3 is TGCAGTGCTCCACCTCCGGGGATCCGTACAGTCACAGATACGCAGTATTTT. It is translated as CSAPPPGIRTVTDTQYF.

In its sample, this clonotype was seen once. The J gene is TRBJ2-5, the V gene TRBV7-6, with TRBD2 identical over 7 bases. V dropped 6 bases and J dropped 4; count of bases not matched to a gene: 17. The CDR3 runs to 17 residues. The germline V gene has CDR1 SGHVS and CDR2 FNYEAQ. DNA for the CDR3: TGTGCCAGCAGTCTCCCTCATGGCAGGGAGGGTCGAGAGACCCAGTACTTC. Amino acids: CASSLPHGREGRETQYF.

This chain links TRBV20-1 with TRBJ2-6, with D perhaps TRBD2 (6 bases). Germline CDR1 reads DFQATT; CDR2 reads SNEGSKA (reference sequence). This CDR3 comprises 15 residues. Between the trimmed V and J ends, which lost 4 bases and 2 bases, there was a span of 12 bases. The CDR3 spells CSATPGEAGANVLTF. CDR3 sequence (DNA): TGCAGTGCTACCCCGGGGGAGGCTGGGGCCAACGTCCTGACTTTC.

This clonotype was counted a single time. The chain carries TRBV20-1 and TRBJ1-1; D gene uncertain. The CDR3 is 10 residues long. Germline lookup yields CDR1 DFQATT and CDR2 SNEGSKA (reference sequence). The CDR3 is CTPLGTEAFF. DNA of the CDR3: TGCACACCCCTGGGCACTGAAGCTTTCTTT.

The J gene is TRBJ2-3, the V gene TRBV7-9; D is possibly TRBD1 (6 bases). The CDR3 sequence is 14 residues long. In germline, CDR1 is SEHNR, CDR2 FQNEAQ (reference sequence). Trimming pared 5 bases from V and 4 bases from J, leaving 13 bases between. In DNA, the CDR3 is TGTGCCAGCAGCCCCCAACAGGGACCAGATACGCAGTATTTT. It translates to CASSPQQGPDTQYF.

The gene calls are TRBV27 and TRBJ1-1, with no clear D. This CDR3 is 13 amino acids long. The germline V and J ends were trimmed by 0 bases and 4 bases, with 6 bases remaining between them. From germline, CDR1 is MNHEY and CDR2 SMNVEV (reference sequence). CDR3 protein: CASSLSPGTEAFF. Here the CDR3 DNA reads TGTGCCAGCAGTTTATCTCCGGGCACTGAAGCTTTCTTT.

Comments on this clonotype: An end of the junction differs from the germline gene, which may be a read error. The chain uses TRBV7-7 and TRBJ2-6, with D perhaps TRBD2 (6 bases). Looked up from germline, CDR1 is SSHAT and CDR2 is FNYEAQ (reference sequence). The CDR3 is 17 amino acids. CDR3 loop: CASSPDLGGSGANVLTF. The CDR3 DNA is TGTGCTAGCAGCCCTGATTTGGGGGGCTCTGGGGCCAACGTCCTGACTTTC.

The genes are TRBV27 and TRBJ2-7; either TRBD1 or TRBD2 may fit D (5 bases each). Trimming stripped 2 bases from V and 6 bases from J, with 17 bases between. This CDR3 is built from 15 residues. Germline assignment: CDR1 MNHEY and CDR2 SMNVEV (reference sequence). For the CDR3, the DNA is TGTGCCAGCAGTTTAGGGGGACCCTCATTTTCCGAGCAGTACGTC. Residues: CASSLGGPSFSEQYV.

The CDR3 region has the DNA TGTGCCAGCAGCTTGGTTTGGAACACTGAAGCTTTCTTT. The encoded protein is CASSLVWNTEAFF. The rearrangement links TRBV11-2 to TRBJ1-1, with no clear D. V was trimmed by 3 bases and J by 1 base, leaving 6 bases between them. This CDR3 spans 13 amino acids. Germline V gene sequence: CDR1 SGHAT, CDR2 FQNNGV.

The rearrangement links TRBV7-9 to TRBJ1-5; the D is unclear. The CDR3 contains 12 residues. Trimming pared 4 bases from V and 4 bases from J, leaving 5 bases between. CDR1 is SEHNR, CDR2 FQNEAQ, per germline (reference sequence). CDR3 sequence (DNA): TGTGCCAGCAGCTCAATGAATCAGCCCCAGCATTTT. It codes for CASSSMNQPQHF.

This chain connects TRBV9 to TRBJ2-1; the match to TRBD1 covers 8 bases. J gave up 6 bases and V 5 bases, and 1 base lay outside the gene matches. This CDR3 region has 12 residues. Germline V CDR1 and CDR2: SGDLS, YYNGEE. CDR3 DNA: TGTGCCAGCAGGGGGACAGGCAATGAGCAGTTCTTC. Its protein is CASRGTGNEQFF.

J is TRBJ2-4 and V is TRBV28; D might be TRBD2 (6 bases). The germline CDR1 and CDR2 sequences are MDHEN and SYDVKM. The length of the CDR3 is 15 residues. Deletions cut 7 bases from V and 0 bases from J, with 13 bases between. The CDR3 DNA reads TGTGCCAGCATCTTCCCGGGACTAGCCAAAAACATTCAGTACTTC. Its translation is CASIFPGLAKNIQYF.

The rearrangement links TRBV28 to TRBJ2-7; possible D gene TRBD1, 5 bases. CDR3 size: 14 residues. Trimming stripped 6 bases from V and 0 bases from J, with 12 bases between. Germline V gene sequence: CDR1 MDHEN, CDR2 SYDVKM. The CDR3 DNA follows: TGTGCCAGCAGGCGGACAATAAGCTCCTACGAGCAGTACTTC. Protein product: CASRRTISSYEQYF.

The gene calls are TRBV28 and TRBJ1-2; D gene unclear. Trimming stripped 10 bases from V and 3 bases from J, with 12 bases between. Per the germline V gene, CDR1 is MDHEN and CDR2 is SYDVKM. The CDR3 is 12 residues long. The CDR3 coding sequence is TGTGCCACCTCGGACCGACACTATGGCTACACCTTC. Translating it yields CATSDRHYGYTF.

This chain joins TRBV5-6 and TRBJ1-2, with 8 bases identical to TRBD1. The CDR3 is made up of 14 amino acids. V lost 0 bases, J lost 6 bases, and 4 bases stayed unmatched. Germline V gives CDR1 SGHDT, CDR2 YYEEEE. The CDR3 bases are TGTGCCAGCAGCTTGGAGGACAGGGCCCATGGCTACACCTTC. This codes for CASSLEDRAHGYTF.

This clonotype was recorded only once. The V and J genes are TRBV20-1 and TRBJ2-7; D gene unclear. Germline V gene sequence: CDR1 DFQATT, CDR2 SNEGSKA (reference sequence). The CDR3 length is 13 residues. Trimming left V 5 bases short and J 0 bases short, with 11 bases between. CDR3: CSARALDSYEQYF. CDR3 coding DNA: TGCAGTGCTCGTGCTCTGGACTCCTACGAGCAGTACTTC.